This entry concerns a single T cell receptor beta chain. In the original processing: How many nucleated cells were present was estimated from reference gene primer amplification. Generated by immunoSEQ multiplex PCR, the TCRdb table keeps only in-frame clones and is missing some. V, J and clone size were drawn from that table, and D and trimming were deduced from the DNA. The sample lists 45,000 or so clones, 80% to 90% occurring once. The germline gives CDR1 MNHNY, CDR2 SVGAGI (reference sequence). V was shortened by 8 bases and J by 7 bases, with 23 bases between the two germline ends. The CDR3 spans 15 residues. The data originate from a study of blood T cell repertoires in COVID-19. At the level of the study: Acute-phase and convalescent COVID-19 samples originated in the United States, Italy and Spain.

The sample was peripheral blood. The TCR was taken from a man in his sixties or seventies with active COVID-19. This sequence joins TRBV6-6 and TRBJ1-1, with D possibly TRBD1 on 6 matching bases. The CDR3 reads CASLGGRGGTNEAFF. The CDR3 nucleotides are TGTGCCAGCCTAGGGGGAAGGGGGGGCACAAATGAAGCTTTCTTT.